These T cell receptor beta chains were read from a single sample in a study of lymphopenia after photon versus proton radiotherapy. Using immunoSEQ multiplex PCR, the repertoire was profiled, and TCRdb retains in-frame clones only, with some absent. Among more than 20,000 clones listed, around 83% were seen once. Sequenced material: peripheral blood, taken from a patient treated with photon-based radiotherapy. Receptors were obtained from a woman in her 50s with pancreatic cancer. The CDR3 runs from the conserved cysteine through the conserved F or W. The D gene is left open where the match is weak. Rows give clone size only sometimes, using once, few, many, or a class for an expanded clone.

D,J,size,V,length,DNA,CDR3
-,TRBJ2-7,-,TRBV9,14,TGTGCCAGCAGCGGATGGAAGGGCTCGTCCGAGCAGTACTTC,CASSGWKGSSEQYF
-,TRBJ2-1,few,TRBV5-1,12,TGCGCCAGCAGCTCCAGGGGTCATGAGCAGTTCTTC,CASSSRGHEQFF
TRBD1,TRBJ1-2,-,TRBV25-1,14,TGTGCCAGCAGTGGGGGACAGACTAACTATGGCTACACCTTC,CASSGGQTNYGYTF
-,TRBJ2-5,-,TRBV11-3,13,TGTGCCAGCAGCCCTTCCGGTGAGGAGACCCAGTACTTC,CASSPSGEETQYF
-,TRBJ1-2,-,TRBV28,15,TGTGCCAGCAGTTTCGGGGACGGAATTAACTATGGCTACACCTTC,CASSFGDGINYGYTF
TRBD1,TRBJ1-4,-,TRBV2,15,TGTGCCAGCAGTGTCCCCCGGGACAGTAATGAAAAACTGTTTTTT,CASSVPRDSNEKLFF
TRBD2,TRBJ2-7,once,TRBV19,14,TGTGCCAGTAGTTGGACTAGCGGGAGCTACGAGCAGTACTTC,CASSWTSGSYEQYF
TRBD1,TRBJ1-1,-,TRBV27,14,TGTGCCAGCAGTAAAAGGGACAGGGTCACTGAAGCTTTCTTT,CASSKRDRVTEAFF
-,TRBJ2-1,-,TRBV9,12,TGTGCCAGCAGCGTAGGGGGCGGATTGCCGTTCTTC,CASSVGGGLPFF
-,TRBJ2-5,-,TRBV15,18,TGTGCCACCAGCAGAGATACTCCCGGGACACGGGGCTGGGAGACCCAGTACTTC,CATSRDTPGTRGWETQYF
TRBD1,TRBJ1-1,once,TRBV14,15,TGTGCCAGCAGCCGACCGACAGGGACCGGGACTGAAGCTTTCTTT,CASSRPTGTGTEAFF
-,TRBJ2-5,-,TRBV30,17,TGTGCCTGGAGTGTAGAGGGGGAGGGCCTTCTGAAGGAGACCCAGTACTTC,CAWSVEGEGLLKETQYF
-,TRBJ2-7,-,TRBV28,13,TGTGCCAGCAGTCCCATTAGGGCCTACGAGCAGTACTTC,CASSPIRAYEQYF
-,TRBJ1-1,-,TRBV6-1,14,TGTGCCAGCAGTGAAGGGGGGTGGGTCACTGAAGCTTTCTTT,CASSEGGWVTEAFF
-,TRBJ1-5,-,TRBV28,16,TGTGCCAGCAGTTTAACGCCGGGACCATATAGCCAGCCCCAGCATTTT,CASSLTPGPYSQPQHF
TRBD2,TRBJ2-7,-,TRBV29-1,14,TGCAGCGTTGCTAGCGGGAGTTCTCTTGGCGAGCAGTACTTC,CSVASGSSLGEQYF
-,TRBJ2-3,-,TRBV5-1,17,TGCGCCAGCAGCCGAACCCCGGGACCTTCGAGCACAGATACGCAGTATTTT,CASSRTPGPSSTDTQYF
-,TRBJ2-1,few,TRBV7-2,14,TGTGCCAGCAGCCCCTCAACCGACCGCGGGGAGCAGTTCTTC,CASSPSTDRGEQFF
-,TRBJ2-7,few,TRBV6-1,11,TGTGCCAGCAAGTCGGGGTACGAGCAGTACTTC,CASKSGYEQYF
TRBD1,TRBJ1-2,-,TRBV5-5,15,TGTGCCAGCAGAGCGGCAACAGGGGTCCCCTATGGCTACACCTTC,CASRAATGVPYGYTF
-,TRBJ2-5,-,TRBV11-2,16,TGTGCCAGCAGCTTAGGAACAGGGATGAGCCAAGAGACCCAGTACTTC,CASSLGTGMSQETQYF
-,TRBJ2-1,-,TRBV11-3,13,TGTGCCAGCAGCTTCCGGTCCTACAATGAGCAGTTCTTC,CASSFRSYNEQFF